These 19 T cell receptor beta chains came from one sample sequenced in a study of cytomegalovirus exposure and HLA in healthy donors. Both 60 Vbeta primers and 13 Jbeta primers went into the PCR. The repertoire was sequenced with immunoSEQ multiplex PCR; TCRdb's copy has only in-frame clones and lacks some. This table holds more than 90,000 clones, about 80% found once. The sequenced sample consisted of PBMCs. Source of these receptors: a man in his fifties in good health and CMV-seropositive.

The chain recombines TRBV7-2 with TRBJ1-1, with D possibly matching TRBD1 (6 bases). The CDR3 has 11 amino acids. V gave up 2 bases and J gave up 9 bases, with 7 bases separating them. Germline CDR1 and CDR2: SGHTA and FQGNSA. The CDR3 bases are TGTGCCAGCAGCTTAACAGGGAAAGCTTTCTTT. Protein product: CASSLTGKAFF.

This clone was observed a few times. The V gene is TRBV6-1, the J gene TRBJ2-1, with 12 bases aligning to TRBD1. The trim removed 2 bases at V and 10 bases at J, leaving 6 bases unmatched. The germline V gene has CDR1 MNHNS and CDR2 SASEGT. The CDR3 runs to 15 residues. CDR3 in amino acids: CASSERGQGAGEQFF. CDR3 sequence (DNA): TGTGCCAGCAGTGAAAGGGGACAGGGGGCAGGGGAGCAGTTCTTC.

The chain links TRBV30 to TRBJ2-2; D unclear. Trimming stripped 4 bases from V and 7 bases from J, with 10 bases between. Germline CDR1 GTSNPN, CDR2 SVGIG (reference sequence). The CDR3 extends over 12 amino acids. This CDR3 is CAWMFALGELFF. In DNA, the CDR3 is TGTGCCTGGATGTTCGCGCTCGGGGAGCTGTTTTTT.

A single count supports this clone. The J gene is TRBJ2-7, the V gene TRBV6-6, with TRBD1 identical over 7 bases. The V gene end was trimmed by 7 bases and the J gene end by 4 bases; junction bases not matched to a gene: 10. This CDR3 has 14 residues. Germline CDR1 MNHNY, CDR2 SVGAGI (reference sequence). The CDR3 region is CASIGRGGEYEQYF. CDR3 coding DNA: TGTGCCAGCATCGGCCGAGGGGGCGAGTACGAGCAGTACTTC.

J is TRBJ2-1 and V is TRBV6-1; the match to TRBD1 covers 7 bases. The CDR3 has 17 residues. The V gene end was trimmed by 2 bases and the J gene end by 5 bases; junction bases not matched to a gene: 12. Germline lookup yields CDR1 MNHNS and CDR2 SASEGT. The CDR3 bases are TGTGCCAGCAGTGAACCTCCCGGGACAGCCCACCACAATGAGCAGTTCTTC. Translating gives CASSEPPGTAHHNEQFF.

Here the CDR3 reads CAWSTRGYEQYF. DNA of the CDR3: TGTGCCTGGAGTACCAGGGGCTACGAGCAGTACTTC. This rearrangement joins TRBV30 to TRBJ2-7, with TRBD1 as a possible D gene (6 bases). This CDR3 contains 12 residues. Germline V gives CDR1 GTSNPN, CDR2 SVGIG (reference sequence). Trimming took 2 bases from V and 3 from J, leaving 8 bases between them.

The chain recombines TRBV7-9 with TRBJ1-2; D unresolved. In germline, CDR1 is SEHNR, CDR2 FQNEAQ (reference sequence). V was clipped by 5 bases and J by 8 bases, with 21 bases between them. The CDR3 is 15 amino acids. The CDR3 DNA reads TGTGCCAGCAGCCCCGAGGTGGAGGTATCGAGAGGCTACACCTTC. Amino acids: CASSPEVEVSRGYTF.

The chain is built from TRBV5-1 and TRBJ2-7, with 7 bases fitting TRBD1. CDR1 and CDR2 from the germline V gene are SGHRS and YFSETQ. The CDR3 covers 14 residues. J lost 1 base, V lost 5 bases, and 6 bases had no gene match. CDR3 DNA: TGCGCCAGCAGGCCGACAGGGACGTCCTACGAGCAGTACTTC. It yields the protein CASRPTGTSYEQYF.

The CDR3, as DNA: TGTGCCAGCAGCCCGATATGGAGTAGCGGGAGGGGAACGCAGTATTTT. Its protein is CASSPIWSSGRGTQYF. The genes are TRBV7-2 and TRBJ2-3; 11 bases are a match to TRBD2. The germline V gene encodes CDR1 SGHTA and CDR2 FQGNSA. This CDR3 region has 16 residues. Trimming took 5 bases from V and 9 from J; bases not matched to a gene: 13.

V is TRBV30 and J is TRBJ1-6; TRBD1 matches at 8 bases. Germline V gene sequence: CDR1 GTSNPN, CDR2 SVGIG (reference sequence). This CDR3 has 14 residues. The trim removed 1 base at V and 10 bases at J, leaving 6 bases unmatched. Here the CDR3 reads CAWSADRGNSPLHF. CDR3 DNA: TGTGCCTGGAGTGCCGACAGGGGAAACTCACCCCTCCACTTT.

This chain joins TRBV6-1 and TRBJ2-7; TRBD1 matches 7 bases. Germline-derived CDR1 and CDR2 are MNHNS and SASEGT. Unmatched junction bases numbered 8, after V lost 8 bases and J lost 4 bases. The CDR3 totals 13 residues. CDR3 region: CASRGTVQYEQYF. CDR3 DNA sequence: TGTGCCAGCCGAGGGACAGTTCAATACGAGCAGTACTTC.

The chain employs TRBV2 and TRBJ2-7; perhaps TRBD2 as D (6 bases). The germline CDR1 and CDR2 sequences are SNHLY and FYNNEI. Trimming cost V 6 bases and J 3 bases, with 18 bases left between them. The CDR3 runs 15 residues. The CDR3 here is CASRADGGVNYEQYF. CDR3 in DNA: TGTGCCAGCAGAGCGGATGGAGGGGTCAACTACGAGCAGTACTTC.

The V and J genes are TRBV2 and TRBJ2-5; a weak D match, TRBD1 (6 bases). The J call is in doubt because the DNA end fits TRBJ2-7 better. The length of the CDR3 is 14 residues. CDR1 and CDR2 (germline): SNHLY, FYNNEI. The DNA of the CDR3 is TGTGCCAGCAAAAAAGGGCAGGGGCCTTCCGAGCAGTACTTC. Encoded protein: CASKKGQGPSEQYF.

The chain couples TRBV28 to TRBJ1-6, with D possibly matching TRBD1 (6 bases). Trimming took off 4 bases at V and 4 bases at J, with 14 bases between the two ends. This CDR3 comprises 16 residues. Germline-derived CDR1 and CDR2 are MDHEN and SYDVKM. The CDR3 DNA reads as TGTGCCAGCAGTTCCATTTCAGGGGTTTATAATTCACCCCTCCACTTT. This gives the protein CASSSISGVYNSPLHF. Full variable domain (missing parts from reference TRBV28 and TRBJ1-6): DVKVTQSSRYLVKRTGEKVFLECVQDMDHENMFWYRQDPGLGLRLIYFSYDVKMKEKGDIPEGYSVSREKKERFSLILESASTNQTSMYLCASSSISGVYNSPLHFGNGTRLTVT.

The CDR3 DNA reads TGTGCCAGCAGCTTCCCCCTAGCGGGAGAGACCCAGTACTTC. Protein product: CASSFPLAGETQYF. The chain carries TRBV5-4 and TRBJ2-5; 8 bases line up with TRBD2. The CDR3 runs to 14 residues. Per germline, CDR1 SGHNT and CDR2 YYREEE (reference sequence). Trimming removed 2 bases from V and 4 bases from J; junction bases left unmatched: 4.

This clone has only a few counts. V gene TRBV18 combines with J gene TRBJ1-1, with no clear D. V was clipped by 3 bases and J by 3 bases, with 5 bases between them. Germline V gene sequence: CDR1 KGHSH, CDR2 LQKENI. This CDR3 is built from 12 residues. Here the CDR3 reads CASSPADTEAFF. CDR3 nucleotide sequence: TGTGCCAGCTCACCTGCGGACACTGAAGCTTTCTTT.

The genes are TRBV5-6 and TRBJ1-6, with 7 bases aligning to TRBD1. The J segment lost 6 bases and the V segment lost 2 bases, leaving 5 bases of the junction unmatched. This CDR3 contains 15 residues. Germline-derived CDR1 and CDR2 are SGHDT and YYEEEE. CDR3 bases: TGTGCCAGCAGCTTCGTAGGACAGGCTAATTCACCCCTCCACTTT. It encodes CASSFVGQANSPLHF.

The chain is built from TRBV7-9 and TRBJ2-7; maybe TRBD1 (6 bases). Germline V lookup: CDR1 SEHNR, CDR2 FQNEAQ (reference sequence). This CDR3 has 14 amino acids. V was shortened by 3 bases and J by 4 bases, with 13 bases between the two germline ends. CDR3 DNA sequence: TGTGCCAGCAGCTTTCAGGGGCAGAAATACGAGCAGTACTTC. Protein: CASSFQGQKYEQYF.

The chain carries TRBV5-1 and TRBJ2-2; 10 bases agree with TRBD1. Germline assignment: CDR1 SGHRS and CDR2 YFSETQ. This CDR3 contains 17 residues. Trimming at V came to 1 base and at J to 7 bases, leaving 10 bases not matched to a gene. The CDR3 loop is CASSLLETGGANGELFF. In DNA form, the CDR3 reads TGCGCCAGCAGCTTGTTGGAGACAGGGGGCGCGAACGGGGAGCTGTTTTTT. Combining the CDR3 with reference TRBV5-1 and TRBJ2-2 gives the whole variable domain KAGVTQTPRYLIKTRGQQVTLSCSPISGHRSVSWYQQTPGQGLQFLFEYFSETQRNKGNFPGRFSGRQFSNSRSEMNVSTLELGDSALYLCASSLLETGGANGELFFGEGSRLTVL.